Here is one T cell receptor beta chain with its context. Uncontrolled infection, other autoimmune disease, pregnancy or lactation disqualified patients from enrolment. In making diagnoses, clinical symptoms, serum thyroxine and TRAb, thyroid ultrasound and orbital computed tomography were all used. Amplified TCR beta CDR3 regions derived from RNA transcripts. Initially, a first-round RT-PCR of the TCR CDR3 employed the HTBI primer set. TCRdb fed the multiplex PCR reads into MiXCR, producing one record per CDR3 protein. The data contain hundreds of thousands of distinct CDR3 sequences, roughly 15% of them singletons. This entry belongs to a study of T cells in Graves' hyperthyroidism and ophthalmopathy. This CDR3 is built from 17 residues. CDR1 and CDR2 from the germline V gene are SEHNR and FQNEAQ (reference sequence). Unmatched junction bases numbered 4, after V lost 0 bases and J lost 3 bases.

V usage is TRBV7-9 and J usage is TRBJ2-1; 11 bases are shared with TRBD2. The sample taken for sequencing was blood. This receptor was taken from a woman aged 18-30 years with Graves' hyperthyroidism. This chain's CDR3 is CASSLATGTSGYNEQFF. The CDR3 bases are TGTGCCAGCAGCTTAGCGACCGGGACTAGCGGCTACAATGAGCAGTTCTTC.